Presented here are 27 T cell receptor beta chains from one specimen sequenced in a study of blood T cell repertoires in COVID-19. The protocol was immunoSEQ multiplex PCR, while the TCRdb copy is restricted to in-frame clones and leaves out a portion. The data hold a few hundred thousand clones, with about nine tenths observed a single time. The sequenced sample consisted of peripheral blood. The source of these receptors is a man younger than 35 with active or convalescent COVID-19.

The chain combines TRBV11-2 with TRBJ2-2; 9 nucleotides match TRBD2. Germline V gene data show CDR1 as SGHAT and CDR2 as FQNNGV. This CDR3 contains 19 residues. V shed 0 bases, J shed 5 bases, and the junction held 13 bases outside the gene matches. The CDR3, as DNA: TGTGCCAGCAGCTTAGAGGGCCTGCGGGGGGGCCTAGGTACCGGGGAGCTGTTTTTT. The encoded protein is CASSLEGLRGGLGTGELFF.

The CDR3, as DNA: TGTGCCAGCAGTGACTCCGGTGACAATGAGCAGTTCTTC. Translating gives CASSDSGDNEQFF. The chain links TRBV6-4 to TRBJ2-1; no clear D. Germline V gene sequence: CDR1 MRHNA, CDR2 SNTAGT. This CDR3 has 13 amino acids. V was pared by 0 bases and J by 5 bases, with 5 bases between.

V gene TRBV3-1 (or the pseudogene TRBV3-2) combines with J gene TRBJ2-5, with TRBD2 matching over 10 bases. The CDR3 is 17 residues long. Germline trimming cut 7 bases from V and 1 base from J; bases unmatched to any gene: 12. Germline CDR1 and CDR2: LGHDT and YNNKEL (reference sequence). The CDR3 reads CASTPHWASGGQETQYF. Here the CDR3 DNA reads TGTGCCAGCACCCCCCATTGGGCTAGCGGGGGCCAAGAGACCCAGTACTTC.

This chain connects TRBV3-1 (or the pseudogene TRBV3-2) to TRBJ2-7; D is unclear. The germline V gene has CDR1 LGHDT and CDR2 YNNKEL (reference sequence). The CDR3 sequence is 11 residues long. The V end lost 2 bases, the J end lost 5 bases, and 4 bases lay between the germline ends. CDR3 bases: TGTGCCAGCAGCCAAAGCCACGAGCAGTACTTC. Its translation is CASSQSHEQYF.

CDR3 amino acids: CASSSESYSNQPQHF. The CDR3 DNA reads TGTGCCAGCAGTTCCGAAAGCTATAGCAATCAGCCCCAGCATTTT. The chain links TRBV6-5 to TRBJ1-5; D is uncertain. Germline values: CDR1 MNHEY, CDR2 SVGAGI. This CDR3 is 15 amino acids long. With 4 bases removed from V and 0 bases from J, the gap between germline ends came to 10 bases.

The V and J genes are TRBV2 and TRBJ1-6; TRBD1 agrees at 7 bases. Trimming at V came to 7 bases and at J to 4 bases, leaving 7 bases not matched to a gene. Germline CDR1 reads SNHLY; CDR2 reads FYNNEI. The CDR3 is 15 amino acids. Written as DNA, the CDR3 is TGTGCCAGCAACGACAGGGCGGCATATAATTCACCCCTCCACTTT. Amino acid sequence: CASNDRAAYNSPLHF.

V usage is TRBV5-6 and J usage is TRBJ2-7; 8 positions match TRBD2. The CDR3 is made up of 14 amino acids. Germline V gene data show CDR1 as SGHDT and CDR2 as YYEEEE. V gave up 3 bases and J gave up 7 bases; unmatched junction bases: 9. In DNA, the CDR3 is TGTGCCAGCAGCTCGATCGGGGGGGCGAGTGAGCAGTACTTC. It codes for CASSSIGGASEQYF.

The gene calls are TRBV27 and TRBJ2-7; 8 nucleotides agree with TRBD1. This CDR3 comprises 13 residues. After removal of 9 bases from V and 4 bases from J, the junction contained 8 bases not matched to a gene. Germline V gene data show CDR1 as MNHEY and CDR2 as SMNVEV (reference sequence). As DNA, the CDR3 is TGTGCCAGTCACAAACAGGGGGTTTACGAGCAGTACTTC. Protein sequence: CASHKQGVYEQYF.

The chain employs TRBV27 and TRBJ2-3; tentatively, D is TRBD1 (6 bases). CDR3 length equals 14 residues. Trimming cost V 7 bases and J 4 bases, with 15 bases left between them. Germline V lookup: CDR1 MNHEY, CDR2 SMNVEV (reference sequence). This CDR3 reads CASKYRVRADTQYF. Written as DNA, the CDR3 is TGTGCCAGCAAGTACAGGGTCAGGGCAGATACGCAGTATTTT.

The chain joins TRBV5-1 to TRBJ2-5; unclear D gene. CDR1 is SGHRS, CDR2 YFSETQ, per germline. The germline V and J ends were trimmed by 4 bases and 0 bases, with 10 bases remaining between them. CDR3 length: 14 residues. CDR3 region: CASSPGLYQETQYF. DNA of the CDR3: TGCGCCAGCAGCCCCGGTTTGTACCAAGAGACCCAGTACTTC.

This chain joins TRBV19 and TRBJ1-5; maybe TRBD1 (5 bases). Germline CDR1 reads LNHDA; CDR2 reads SQIVND (reference sequence). The CDR3 loop spans 13 amino acids. With 6 bases removed from V and 4 bases from J, the gap between germline ends came to 10 bases. The CDR3 spells CASRRGSNQPQHF. The CDR3 bases are TGTGCCAGTAGGCGGGGGAGTAATCAGCCCCAGCATTTT.

The genes are TRBV7-2 and TRBJ2-3; 10 positions agree with TRBD1. This CDR3 spans 16 amino acids. V gave up 4 bases and J gave up 4 bases; unmatched junction bases: 8. The germline V gene has CDR1 SGHTA and CDR2 FQGNSA. The CDR3 spells CASSSDRGLVADTQYF. CDR3 DNA sequence: TGTGCCAGCAGCTCCGACAGGGGGCTAGTGGCAGATACGCAGTATTTT.

J is TRBJ2-7 and V is TRBV5-6; D not certain. Germline V CDR1 and CDR2: SGHDT, YYEEEE. The V gene lost 5 bases and the J gene lost 1 base, with 10 bases spanning the gap. The CDR3 runs 13 residues. CDR3 sequence: CASSQATSYEQYF. The CDR3 DNA sequence: TGTGCCAGCAGTCAGGCTACTTCCTACGAGCAGTACTTC.

The rearrangement joins TRBV7-8 to TRBJ1-2; 8 bases are shared with TRBD1. Per the germline V gene, CDR1 is SGHVS and CDR2 is FQNEAQ. V lost 5 bases, J lost 2 bases, and 7 bases stayed unmatched. The length of the CDR3 is 15 residues. The CDR3: CASSHGQGLNYGYTF. Written as DNA, the CDR3 is TGTGCCAGCAGCCACGGACAGGGACTAAACTATGGCTACACCTTC.

The rearrangement joins TRBV28 to TRBJ2-3, with TRBD2 matching over 7 bases. The CDR3 spans 13 residues. The germline CDR1 and CDR2 sequences are MDHEN and SYDVKM. V shed 8 bases and J 0 bases; nucleotides not matched to a gene: 2. CDR3 sequence (DNA): TGTGCCAGCGAAGCGGGAAGCACAGATACGCAGTATTTT. Its translation: CASEAGSTDTQYF.

The V call is TRBV18, the J call TRBJ2-5; possibly TRBD1 for D (6 bases). Deletions cut 2 bases from V and 5 bases from J, with 15 bases between. Germline assignment: CDR1 KGHSH and CDR2 LQKENI. The CDR3 is made up of 15 amino acids. The CDR3 DNA reads TGTGCCAGCTCACCAAGGTCCAGGGGCGGGGAGACCCAGTACTTC. It encodes CASSPRSRGGETQYF.

The V gene is TRBV2, the J gene TRBJ1-6; D is unresolved. Trimming pared 5 bases from V and 12 bases from J, leaving 14 bases between. Germline lookup yields CDR1 SNHLY and CDR2 FYNNEI. The CDR3 is 13 amino acids. The CDR3 spells CASSPDYFGPLHF. The CDR3 DNA sequence: TGTGCCAGCAGTCCCGATTATTTCGGACCCCTCCACTTT.

CDR3 loop: CASSKTGKTGELFF. CDR3 DNA sequence: TGTGCCAGCAGCAAGACAGGGAAGACCGGGGAGCTGTTTTTT. This chain joins TRBV28 and TRBJ2-2, with 7 positions matching TRBD1. The germline V gene has CDR1 MDHEN and CDR2 SYDVKM. The CDR3 is made up of 14 amino acids. J was trimmed by 5 bases and V by 6 bases; bases with no gene match: 6.

This rearrangement joins TRBV15 to TRBJ2-5; 7 nucleotides line up with TRBD1. Trimming cost V 0 bases and J 5 bases; bases outside gene matches: 9. CDR1 is LNHNV, CDR2 YYDKDF, per germline (reference sequence). CDR3 length: 16 residues. The chain's CDR3 is CATSRDLTGVGETQYF. The CDR3 DNA sequence: TGTGCCACCAGCAGAGACCTCACAGGGGTTGGGGAGACCCAGTACTTC.

The rearrangement joins TRBV5-1 to TRBJ1-1; D may be TRBD1 (6 bases). V was clipped by 4 bases and J by 4 bases, with 14 bases between them. Germline CDR1 is SGHRS and CDR2 is YFSETQ. This CDR3 is 14 amino acids long. CDR3 loop: CASSVIRGATEAFF. CDR3 nucleotide sequence: TGCGCCAGCAGCGTCATCAGGGGTGCCACTGAAGCTTTCTTT.

This clone was counted a single time. The chain recombines TRBV7-8 with TRBJ2-7, with a tentative D call TRBD2 (6 bases). The CDR3 spans 15 residues. V was shortened by 1 base and J by 0 bases, with 10 bases between the two germline ends. The germline V gene has CDR1 SGHVS and CDR2 FQNEAQ. Written as DNA, the CDR3 is TGTGCCAGCAGCTTAGTACGGGGGAGCTCCTACGAGCAGTACTTC. Its translation is CASSLVRGSSYEQYF.

The chain combines TRBV3-1 (or the pseudogene TRBV3-2) with TRBJ1-1, with TRBD1 matching 9 bases. The junction had 7 bases not matched to a gene; V was cut back by 0 bases and J by 5 bases. Germline values: CDR1 LGHDT, CDR2 YNNKEL (reference sequence). CDR3 length: 16 residues. For the CDR3, the DNA is TGTGCCAGCAGCCAAGAAGTGGGGACAGGGAAGACTGAAGCTTTCTTT. Translating gives CASSQEVGTGKTEAFF.

The rearrangement uses TRBV21-1 and TRBJ2-4; the table names TRBD1, a call not compared with the DNA. TRBV21-1 constitutes a pseudogene. The CDR3 is 15 amino acids. The CDR3 reads CASSKDSARENIQYF. The CDR3 DNA is TGTGCCAGCAGCAAAGATTCCGCCAGGGAAAACATTCAGTACTTC.

The genes are TRBV10-2 and TRBJ2-1, with 13 bases fitting TRBD2. CDR1 and CDR2 from the germline V gene are WSHSY and SAAADI. V shed 3 bases and J 5 bases; nucleotides not matched to a gene: 4. This CDR3 has 16 amino acids. The CDR3 nucleotides are TGCGCCAGCAGTGACCGGACTAGCGGGGGCCACAATGAGCAGTTCTTC. It is translated as CASSDRTSGGHNEQFF.

The V call is TRBV19, the J call TRBJ1-5; tentative D call: TRBD1 (5 bases). The V end lost 11 bases, the J end lost 6 bases, and 14 bases lay between the germline ends. There are 12 residues in the CDR3. Germline CDR1 LNHDA, CDR2 SQIVND (reference sequence). The CDR3 DNA sequence: TGTGCCGGAGGGGAATTGGGTCAGCCCCAGCATTTT. Translating gives CAGGELGQPQHF.

The rearrangement joins TRBV9 to TRBJ1-1, with D perhaps TRBD1 (5 bases). Between the trimmed V and J ends, which lost 4 bases and 4 bases, there was a span of 11 bases. Germline V gene sequence: CDR1 SGDLS, CDR2 YYNGEE. The CDR3 is 13 residues long. Here the CDR3 DNA reads TGTGCCAGCAGCTTGGGCGGGGCCACTGAAGCTTTCTTT. Protein: CASSLGGATEAFF.

This clone is a singleton in its sample. This rearrangement joins TRBV18 to TRBJ1-1; perhaps TRBD1 as D (6 bases). Germline-derived CDR1 and CDR2 are KGHSH and LQKENI. The CDR3 has 17 amino acids. V dropped 1 base and J dropped 5 bases, with 20 bases sitting between them. The CDR3 region is CASSPRTFVGAQTEAFF. The CDR3 nucleotides are TGTGCCAGCTCACCACGTACCTTCGTGGGGGCTCAAACTGAAGCTTTCTTT.